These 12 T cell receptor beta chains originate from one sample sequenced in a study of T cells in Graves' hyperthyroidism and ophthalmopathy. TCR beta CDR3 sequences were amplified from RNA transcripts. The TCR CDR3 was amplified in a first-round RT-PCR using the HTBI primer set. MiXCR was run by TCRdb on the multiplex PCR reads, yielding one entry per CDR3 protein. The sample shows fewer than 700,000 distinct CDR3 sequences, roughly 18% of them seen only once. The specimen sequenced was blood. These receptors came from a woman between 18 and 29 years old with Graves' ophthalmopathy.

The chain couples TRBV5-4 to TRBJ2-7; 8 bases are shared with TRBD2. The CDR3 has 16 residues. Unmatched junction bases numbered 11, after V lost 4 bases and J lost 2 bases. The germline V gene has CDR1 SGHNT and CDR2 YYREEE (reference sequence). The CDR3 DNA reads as TGTGCCAGCAGCCCTACCGTAGCGGGGTCAACCTACGAGCAGTACTTC. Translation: CASSPTVAGSTYEQYF.

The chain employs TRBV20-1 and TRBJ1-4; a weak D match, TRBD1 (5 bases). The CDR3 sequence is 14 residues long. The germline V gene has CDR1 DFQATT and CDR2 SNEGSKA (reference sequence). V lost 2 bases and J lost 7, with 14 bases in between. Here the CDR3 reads CSARIVGHGEKLFF. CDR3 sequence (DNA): TGCAGTGCTAGAATAGTAGGACATGGTGAAAAACTGTTTTTT.

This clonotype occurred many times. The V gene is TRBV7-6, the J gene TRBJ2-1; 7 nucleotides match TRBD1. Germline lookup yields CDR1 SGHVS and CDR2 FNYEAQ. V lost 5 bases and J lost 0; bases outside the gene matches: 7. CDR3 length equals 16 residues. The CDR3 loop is CASSAKGTDSYNEQFF. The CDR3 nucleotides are TGTGCCAGCAGCGCGAAAGGGACAGACTCCTACAATGAGCAGTTCTTC.

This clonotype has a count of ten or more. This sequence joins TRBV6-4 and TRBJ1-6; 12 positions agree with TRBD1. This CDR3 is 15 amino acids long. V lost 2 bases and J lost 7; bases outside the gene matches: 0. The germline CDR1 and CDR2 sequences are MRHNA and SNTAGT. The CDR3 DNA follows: TGTGCCAGCAGTGACGGGACAGGGGGCAATTCACCCCTCCACTTT. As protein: CASSDGTGGNSPLHF.

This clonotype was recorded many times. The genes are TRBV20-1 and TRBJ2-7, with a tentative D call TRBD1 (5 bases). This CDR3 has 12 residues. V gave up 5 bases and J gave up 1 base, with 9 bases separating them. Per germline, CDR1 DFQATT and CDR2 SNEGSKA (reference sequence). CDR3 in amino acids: CSAGRQSYEQYF. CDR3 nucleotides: TGCAGTGCTGGAAGACAGTCCTACGAGCAGTACTTC.

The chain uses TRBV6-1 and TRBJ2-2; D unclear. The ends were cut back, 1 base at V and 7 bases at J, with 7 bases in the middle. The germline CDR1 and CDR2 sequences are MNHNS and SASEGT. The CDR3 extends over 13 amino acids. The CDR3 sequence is CASSEGYIGELFF. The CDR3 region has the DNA TGTGCCAGCAGTGAAGGATATATCGGGGAGCTGTTTTTT.

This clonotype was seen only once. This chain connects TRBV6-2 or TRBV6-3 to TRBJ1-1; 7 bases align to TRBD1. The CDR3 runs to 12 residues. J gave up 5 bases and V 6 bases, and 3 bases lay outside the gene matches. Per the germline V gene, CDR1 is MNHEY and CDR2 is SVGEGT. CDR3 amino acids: CASRMTGTEAFF. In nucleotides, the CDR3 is TGTGCCAGCAGGATGACAGGGACTGAAGCTTTCTTT.

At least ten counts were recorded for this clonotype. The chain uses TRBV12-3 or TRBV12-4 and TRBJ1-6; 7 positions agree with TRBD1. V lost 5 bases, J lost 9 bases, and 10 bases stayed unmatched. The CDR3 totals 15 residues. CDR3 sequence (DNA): TGTGCCAGCAGTCCTACAGGGGCAGAGGGTTCACCCCTCCACTTT. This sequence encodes CASSPTGAEGSPLHF.

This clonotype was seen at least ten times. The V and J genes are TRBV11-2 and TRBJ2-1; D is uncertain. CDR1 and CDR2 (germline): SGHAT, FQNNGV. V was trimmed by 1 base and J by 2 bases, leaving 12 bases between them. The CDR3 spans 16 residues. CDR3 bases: TGTGCCAGCAGCTTAGGACCACAAAAGCCCTACAATGAGCAGTTCTTC. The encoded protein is CASSLGPQKPYNEQFF.

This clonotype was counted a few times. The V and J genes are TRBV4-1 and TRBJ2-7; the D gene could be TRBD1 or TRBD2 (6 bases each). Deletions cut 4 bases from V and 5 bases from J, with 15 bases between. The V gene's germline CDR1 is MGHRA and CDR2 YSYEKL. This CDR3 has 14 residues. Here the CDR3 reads CASSLGGVGNEQYF. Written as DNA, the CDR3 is TGCGCCAGCAGCCTGGGGGGCGTTGGAAACGAGCAGTACTTC.

The DNA of the CDR3 is TGTGCCAGCAGTGAATCAGGGGGACCGGCTGAAGCTTTCTTT. Translating it yields CASSESGGPAEAFF. V and J are TRBV25-1 and TRBJ1-1; 7 bases align to TRBD1. The CDR3 has 14 amino acids. Per the germline V gene, CDR1 is MGHDK and CDR2 is SYGVNS. Trimming at V came to 1 base and at J to 6 bases, leaving 5 bases not matched to a gene.

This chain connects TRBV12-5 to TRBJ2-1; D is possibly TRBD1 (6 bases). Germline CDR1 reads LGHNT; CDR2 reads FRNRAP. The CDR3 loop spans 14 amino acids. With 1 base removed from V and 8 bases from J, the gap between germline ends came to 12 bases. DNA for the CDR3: TGTGCTAGTGGTTTGGGAGGCAGGGGCCATGAGCAGTTCTTC. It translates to CASGLGGRGHEQFF.